The 22 T cell receptor beta chains reported below all come from one sample, sequenced in a study of shared clonotypes between healthy human individuals. The method was immunoSEQ multiplex PCR; TCRdb's version includes in-frame clones alone and lacks a portion of them. The profile shows approximately 1.5 million clones, approximately 98.5% of them singletons. Material for sequencing was naive CD4+ T cells sorted from blood. Subset here: CD45RA+ positively selected. Every receptor here comes from a man aged 30 to 39 in good health.

V and J are TRBV28 and TRBJ1-2; TRBD1 matches 7 bases. This CDR3 is built from 12 residues. V shed 5 bases, J shed 7 bases, and the junction held 4 bases outside the gene matches. From germline, CDR1 is MDHEN and CDR2 SYDVKM. The CDR3 DNA sequence: TGTGCCAGCAGTCTAGGGACAGCTGGCTACACCTTC. Its protein is CASSLGTAGYTF.

The chain carries TRBV9 and TRBJ2-1; the match to TRBD2 covers 10 bases. V lost 0 bases to trimming and J lost 9 bases; unmatched junction nucleotides: 9. This CDR3 comprises 16 residues. The germline V gene has CDR1 SGDLS and CDR2 YYNGEE. The CDR3 protein is CASSVVSSGSSGEQFF. The CDR3 nucleotides read TGTGCCAGCAGCGTAGTGTCTAGCGGGAGTTCTGGTGAGCAGTTCTTC. The full variable domain, completed using reference TRBV9 and TRBJ2-1, is DSGVTQTPKHLITATGQRVTLRCSPRSGDLSVYWYQQSLDQGLQFLIQYYNGEERAKGNILERFSAQQFPDLHSELNLSSLELGDSALYFCASSVVSSGSSGEQFFGPGTRLTVL.

The chain uses TRBV13 and TRBJ2-1; a possible D gene is TRBD2 (6 bases). Germline values: CDR1 PRHDT, CDR2 FYEKMQ (reference sequence). V was trimmed by 6 bases and J by 7 bases, leaving 16 bases between them. The CDR3 is 14 amino acids. The DNA of the CDR3 is TGTGCCAGCAGTGGCCGGGGGAAGATGAATGAGCAGTTCTTC. This translates into CASSGRGKMNEQFF.

The chain recombines TRBV29-1 with TRBJ1-1; D not resolved. Germline lookup yields CDR1 SQVTM and CDR2 ANQGSEA. The CDR3 runs 14 residues. Trimming cost V 5 bases and J 0 bases, with 13 bases left between them. The CDR3 region has the DNA TGCAGCGTTCTTAGAGGACGGCTGAACACTGAAGCTTTCTTT. It specifies CSVLRGRLNTEAFF.

The V gene is TRBV9, the J gene TRBJ1-4; D is unresolved. The germline V gene encodes CDR1 SGDLS and CDR2 YYNGEE. V lost 2 bases and J lost 4, with 12 bases in between. CDR3 length equals 15 residues. CDR3: CASSVDRGGNEKLFF. The DNA for the CDR3 is TGTGCCAGCAGCGTCGACCGAGGTGGTAATGAAAAACTGTTTTTT.

The genes are TRBV29-1 and TRBJ2-5; 9 bases agree with TRBD2. CDR3 length equals 14 residues. The germline CDR1 and CDR2 sequences are SQVTM and ANQGSEA. V lost 5 bases and J lost 5; bases outside the gene matches: 9. CDR3 nucleotide sequence: TGCAGCGTTAGTCCGATAGCGGGAGTGGAGACCCAGTACTTC. Its protein is CSVSPIAGVETQYF.

The V gene is TRBV18, the J gene TRBJ2-1, with D hard to call. Germline CDR1 is KGHSH and CDR2 is LQKENI. The V end lost 4 bases, the J end lost 9 bases, and 25 bases lay between the germline ends. This CDR3 is 17 amino acids long. CDR3 region: CASSQAIPSVAPREQFF. CDR3 sequence (DNA): TGTGCCAGCTCACAAGCGATCCCATCCGTAGCTCCACGTGAGCAGTTCTTC.

The chain recombines TRBV11-2 with TRBJ2-7; no firm D call. Trimming pared 3 bases from V and 0 bases from J, leaving 12 bases between. Germline V gene data show CDR1 as SGHAT and CDR2 as FQNNGV. The CDR3 runs 15 residues. The CDR3 bases are TGTGCCAGCAGCTTTTTGGCGGTCAGCTCCTACGAGCAGTACTTC. Amino acids: CASSFLAVSSYEQYF. The full variable domain, completed using reference TRBV11-2 and TRBJ2-7, is EAGVAQSPRYKIIEKRQSVAFWCNPISGHATLYWYQQILGQGPKLLIQFQNNGVVDDSQLPKDRFSAERLKGVDSTLKIQPAKLEDSAVYLCASSFLAVSSYEQYFGPGTRLTVT.

The rearrangement joins TRBV7-9 to TRBJ1-3; D may be TRBD1 (5 bases). The V end was cut by 3 bases, the J end by 0 bases, with 15 bases between. This CDR3 is built from 17 residues. In germline, CDR1 is SEHNR, CDR2 FQNEAQ (reference sequence). The CDR3 coding sequence is TGTGCCAGCAGCTTTATCTCTGGACATGACTCTGGAAACACCATATATTTT. Encoded protein: CASSFISGHDSGNTIYF.

The chain uses TRBV28 and TRBJ2-5; D is uncertain. CDR3 length: 13 amino acids. V gave up 7 bases and J gave up 5 bases, with 14 bases separating them. Germline V CDR1 and CDR2: MDHEN, SYDVKM. The CDR3 sequence: CASNSMTPETQYF. The CDR3 DNA sequence: TGTGCCAGCAATTCGATGACCCCGGAGACCCAGTACTTC.

This chain uses TRBV19 with TRBJ2-1; the match to TRBD2 covers 15 bases. V dropped 5 bases and J dropped 6; count of bases not matched to a gene: 5. Germline loops: CDR1 LNHDA, CDR2 SQIVND (reference sequence). The CDR3 contains 16 residues. CDR3 amino acids: CASSQRTSGRANEQFF. For the CDR3, the DNA is TGTGCCAGTAGTCAAAGGACTAGCGGGAGGGCCAATGAGCAGTTCTTC.

V is TRBV18 and J is TRBJ2-5; TRBD2 agrees at 10 bases. Germline CDR1 KGHSH, CDR2 LQKENI. This CDR3 is built from 15 residues. J was trimmed by 2 bases and V by 3 bases; bases with no gene match: 3. Here the CDR3 reads CASSPLTSGQETQYF. Written as DNA, the CDR3 is TGTGCCAGCTCACCTTTGACTAGCGGGCAAGAGACCCAGTACTTC.

Concerning this clone: Different DNA sequences within this sample yield the same CDR3. V gene TRBV5-1 combines with J gene TRBJ2-7; TRBD1 matches at 7 bases. Unmatched junction bases numbered 2, after V lost 0 bases and J lost 2 bases. The length of the CDR3 is 14 residues. CDR1 and CDR2 from the germline V gene are SGHRS and YFSETQ. CDR3 region: CASSLGTGAYEQYF. The CDR3 nucleotides are TGCGCCAGCAGCTTGGGTACAGGGGCCTACGAGCAGTACTTC.

This chain links TRBV7-8 with TRBJ2-3; D not resolved. The CDR3 totals 15 residues. Germline CDR1 SGHVS, CDR2 FQNEAQ. Trimming removed 1 base from V and 5 bases from J, with 13 bases in between. DNA for the CDR3: TGTGCCAGCAGCTTAGTTCCCAGATCCCGAGATACGCAGTATTTT. Encoded protein: CASSLVPRSRDTQYF.

The V gene is TRBV27, the J gene TRBJ2-7; TRBD1 is a possible D gene (5 bases). Germline CDR1 reads MNHEY; CDR2 reads SMNVEV (reference sequence). The CDR3 sequence is 14 residues long. Trimming removed 3 bases at V and 5 bases at J, with 14 bases between. The CDR3 nucleotides read TGTGCCAGCAGTTTGCAGGGAATTGCCCACGAGCAGTACTTC. Its protein product is CASSLQGIAHEQYF.

The chain couples TRBV5-4 to TRBJ1-2, with D perhaps matching TRBD1 (5 bases). V shed 4 bases and J shed 0 bases, with 13 bases lying between them. The CDR3 covers 15 residues. Germline CDR1 is SGHNT and CDR2 is YYREEE (reference sequence). The CDR3, as DNA: TGTGCCAGCAGCCAACCCCAGGGTACTAACTATGGCTACACCTTC. The encoded protein is CASSQPQGTNYGYTF.

CDR3 loop: CATSREQLAEQFF. The DNA of the CDR3 is TGTGCCACCAGCAGAGAACAACTGGCGGAGCAGTTCTTC. The rearrangement uses TRBV15 and TRBJ2-1; D not certain. V shed 0 bases and J shed 10 bases, with 10 bases lying between them. CDR1 and CDR2 from the germline V gene are LNHNV and YYDKDF (reference sequence). This CDR3 has 13 residues.

J is TRBJ1-4 and V is TRBV21-1; no DNA check was done on the table's D call, TRBD1. TRBV21-1 is flagged as a pseudogene. The CDR3 is 14 amino acids. This chain's CDR3 is CASSKEQLNEKLFF. The CDR3 nucleotides read TGTGCCAGCAGCAAAGAACAGTTAAATGAAAAACTGTTTTTT.

The rearrangement uses TRBV7-2 and TRBJ1-3; no definite D call. CDR3 size: 11 residues. CDR1 SGHTA and CDR2 FQGNSA come from the germline V gene. V was clipped by 1 base and J by 9 bases, with 4 bases between them. CDR3: CASSLVSTIYF. CDR3 nucleotide sequence: TGTGCCAGCAGCTTAGTTTCCACCATATATTTT.

The gene calls are TRBV4-1 and TRBJ2-5; 12 bases match TRBD2. Germline V CDR1 and CDR2: MGHRA, YSYEKL. The CDR3 extends over 19 amino acids. The trim removed 0 bases at V and 3 bases at J, leaving 11 bases unmatched. In DNA, the CDR3 is TGCGCCAGCAGCCAAGAAGTAAGGGGGACTAGCGGGTGGGAAGAGACCCAGTACTTC. This translates into CASSQEVRGTSGWEETQYF.

The V gene is TRBV5-6, the J gene TRBJ1-5; 9 bases map to TRBD1. This CDR3 has 15 amino acids. J lost 4 bases, V lost 4 bases, and 6 bases had no gene match. Germline loops: CDR1 SGHDT, CDR2 YYEEEE. In DNA form, the CDR3 reads TGTGCCAGCAGCCGGTCCGGGACAGGGAATCAGCCCCAGCATTTT. Its translation is CASSRSGTGNQPQHF.

This clone was observed once. V and J are TRBV29-1 and TRBJ1-2, with TRBD1 as a possible D gene (6 bases). Germline lookup yields CDR1 SQVTM and CDR2 ANQGSEA. The CDR3 consists of 13 residues. The V end was cut by 4 bases, the J end by 8 bases, with 17 bases between. CDR3 in DNA: TGCAGCGTTGTTTCGGCAAGCAGGGGCGGCTACACCTTC. Encoded protein: CSVVSASRGGYTF.